Listed here is a single T cell receptor (beta chain). Antigen: not known. The sample originates from a study of radiation and T cells in renal cell carcinoma. Study-wide results and caveats: In blood, top tumor clones expanded by 2 weeks, shrinking by 4.

Germline V CDR1 and CDR2: PRHDT, FYEKMQ (reference sequence). V lost 5 bases, J lost 5 bases, and 12 bases lay in between. This CDR3 contains 13 residues. Noted time point: blood 4 weeks post-SBRT, at nephrectomy. The treatment here: 15 Gy SBRT to primary tumor, nephrectomy 4 weeks later. Nephrectomy followed 15 Gy stereotactic body radiation by 4 weeks. After SBRT, blood was collected at 2 and 4 weeks, plus baseline. Clear cell pathology was present in this patient's renal cell carcinoma. Here immunoSEQ multiplex PCR was the method, and the copy in TCRdb shows in-frame clones only, minus some. Of roughly 170,000 clones in the sample, roughly 90% are singletons; the top ten hold 11%.

This specimen consisted of blood, obtained from a patient whose treatment included radiotherapy and nephrectomy. The sequence came from a woman between 45 and 65 years old with renal cell carcinoma. The V and J genes are TRBV13 and TRBJ1-1; perhaps TRBD1 as D (5 bases). This CDR3 reads CASSALGLTEAFF. The CDR3 region has the DNA TGTGCCAGCAGCGCTCTGGGACTGACTGAAGCTTTCTTT.